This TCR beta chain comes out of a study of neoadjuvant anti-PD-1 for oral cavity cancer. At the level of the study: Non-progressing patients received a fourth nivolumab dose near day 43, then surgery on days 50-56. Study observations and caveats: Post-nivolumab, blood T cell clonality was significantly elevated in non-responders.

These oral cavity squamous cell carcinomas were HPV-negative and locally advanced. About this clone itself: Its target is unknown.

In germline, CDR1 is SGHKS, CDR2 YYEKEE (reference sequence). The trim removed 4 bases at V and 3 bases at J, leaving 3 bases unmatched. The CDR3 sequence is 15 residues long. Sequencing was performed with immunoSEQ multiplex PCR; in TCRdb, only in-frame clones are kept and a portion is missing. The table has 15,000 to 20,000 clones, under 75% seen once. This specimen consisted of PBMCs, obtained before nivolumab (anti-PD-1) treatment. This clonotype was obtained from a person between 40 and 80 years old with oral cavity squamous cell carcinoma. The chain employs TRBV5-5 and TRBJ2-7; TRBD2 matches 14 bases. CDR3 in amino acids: CASSVGLAGVYEQYF. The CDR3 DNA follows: TGTGCCAGCAGCGTGGGACTAGCGGGAGTCTACGAGCAGTACTTC.